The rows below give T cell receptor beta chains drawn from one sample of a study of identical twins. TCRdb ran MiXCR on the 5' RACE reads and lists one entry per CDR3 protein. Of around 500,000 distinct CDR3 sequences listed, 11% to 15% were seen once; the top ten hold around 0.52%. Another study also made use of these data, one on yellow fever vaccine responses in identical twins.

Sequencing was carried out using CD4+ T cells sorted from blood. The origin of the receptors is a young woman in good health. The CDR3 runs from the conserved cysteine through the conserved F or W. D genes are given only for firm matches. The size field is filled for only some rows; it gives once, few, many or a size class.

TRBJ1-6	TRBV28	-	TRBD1	TGTGCCAGCAAAAGGGGGCGATCCTATAATTCACCCCTCCACTTT	CASKRGRSYNSPLHF
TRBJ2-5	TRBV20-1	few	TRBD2	TGCAGTGCTAGAACCGGGGCCCGGGGGGACCAAGAGACCCAGTACTTC	CSARTGARGDQETQYF
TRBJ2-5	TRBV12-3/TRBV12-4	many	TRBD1	TGTGCCAGTAGTTACAGGGGGGAGACCCAGTACTTC	CASSYRGETQYF
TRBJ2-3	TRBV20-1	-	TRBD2	TGCAGTGCTAGAGATCTAGCGGGAAGCACAGATACGCAGTATTTT	CSARDLAGSTDTQYF
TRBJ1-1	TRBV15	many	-	TGTGCCACCAGCAGAGATCCCAAAGAAGTTACTGAAGCTTTCTTT	CATSRDPKEVTEAFF
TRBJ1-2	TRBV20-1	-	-	TGCAGCCCCACTGGCTACACCTTC	CSPTGYTF
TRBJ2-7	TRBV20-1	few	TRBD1	TGCAGTGCTATGGCAGGGGGCGCCTCCTACGAGCAGTACTTC	CSAMAGGASYEQYF
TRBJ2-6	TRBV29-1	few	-	TGCAGCGTTCCTACGGGGTTCTCTGGGGCCAACGTCCTGACTTTC	CSVPTGFSGANVLTF
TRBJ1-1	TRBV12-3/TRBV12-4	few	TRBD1	TGTGCCAGCAGTTTAGACCCGACAGGGGAAGCGGTGGTTCGGTATGAAGCTTTCTTT	CASSLDPTGEAVVRYEAFF
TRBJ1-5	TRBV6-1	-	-	TGTGCCAGCAGCCCGACCTGGGAAAGTAGCAATCAGCCCCAGCATTTT	CASSPTWESSNQPQHF
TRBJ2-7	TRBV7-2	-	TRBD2	TGTGCCAGCAGCTTAAGGGCGACTAGCGGGGGCACCTACGAGCAGTACTTC	CASSLRATSGGTYEQYF
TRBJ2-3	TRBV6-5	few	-	TGTGCCAGCAGAACTAGGGATACGCAGTATTTT	CASRTRDTQYF
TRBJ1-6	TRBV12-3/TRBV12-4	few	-	TGTGCCAGCAGAGTCTCGGTATATAATTCACCCCTCCACTTT	CASRVSVYNSPLHF
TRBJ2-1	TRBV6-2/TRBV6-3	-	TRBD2	TGTGCCAGCAGGAGCGGGGCCCTTGATAATGAGCAGTTCTTC	CASRSGALDNEQFF
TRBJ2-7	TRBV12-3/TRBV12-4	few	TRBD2	TGTGCCAGCAGCCCAACAGCGGGGGGCTCCTACGAGCAGTACTTC	CASSPTAGGSYEQYF
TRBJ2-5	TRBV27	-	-	TGTGCCAGCAGCAAATCGGGAACTGTGGGGACCCAGTACTTC	CASSKSGTVGTQYF
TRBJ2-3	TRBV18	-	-	TGTGCCAGCTCACCCTCTAGAGCAGATACGCAGTATTTT	CASSPSRADTQYF
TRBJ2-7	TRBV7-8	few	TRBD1	TGTGCCAGCGTCTTAGACCGAGGACAGGGACTCTACGAGCAGTACTTC	CASVLDRGQGLYEQYF
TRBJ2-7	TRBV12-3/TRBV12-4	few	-	TGTGCCAGCAGTTCTCCTGCCGAGCAGTACTTC	CASSSPAEQYF
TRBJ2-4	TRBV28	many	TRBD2	TGTGCCAGCAGTCCCCCTTCTAGCGGGGGGGCCAAAAACATTCAGTACTTC	CASSPPSSGGAKNIQYF
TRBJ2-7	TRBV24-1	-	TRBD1	TGTGCCACCAGTGACTCCGGGACAGGCCTATACGAGCAGTACTTC	CATSDSGTGLYEQYF
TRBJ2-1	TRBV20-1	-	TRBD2	TGCAGTGCTAGACTAGCGGGAGCGATCGCCTACAATGAGCAGTTCTTC	CSARLAGAIAYNEQFF
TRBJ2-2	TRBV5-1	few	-	TGCGCCAGCAGCCGACTCCCCGCCGGGGAGCTGTTTTTT	CASSRLPAGELFF
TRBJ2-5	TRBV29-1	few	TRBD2	TGCAGCGTTGTACAAGCGGGGGTCCAAGAGACCCAGTACTTC	CSVVQAGVQETQYF
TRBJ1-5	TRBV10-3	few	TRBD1	TGTGCCATCAGAGAAGGACAGGGGGCTAATCAGCCCCAGCATTTT	CAIREGQGANQPQHF
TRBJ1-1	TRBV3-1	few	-	TGTGCCAGCAGCCAAGTATCATCGGAAGAAGCTTTCTTT	CASSQVSSEEAFF
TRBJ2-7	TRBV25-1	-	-	TGTGCCAGCAGGAGGTTACCTCCACGATACGAGCAGTACTTC	CASRRLPPRYEQYF
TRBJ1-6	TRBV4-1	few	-	TGCGCCAGCAGCCAAGATTTGCAGGGGCCTAATTCACCCCTCCACTTT	CASSQDLQGPNSPLHF
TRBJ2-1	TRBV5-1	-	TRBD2	TGCGCCAGCAGCCTACCTAGCGGGGGAGGTTACAATGAGCAGTTCTTC	CASSLPSGGGYNEQFF
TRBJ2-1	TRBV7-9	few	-	TGTGCCAGCAGCTTAGCTTTCCGGGGTAGCTCCTACAATGAGCAGTTCTTC	CASSLAFRGSSYNEQFF
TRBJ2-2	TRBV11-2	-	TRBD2	TGTGCCAGCAGCCGATTTCCTAGCGGGGGGGAAAACACCGGGGAGCTGTTTTTT	CASSRFPSGGENTGELFF
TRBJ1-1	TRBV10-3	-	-	TGTGCCATTAAGATGAACACTGAAGCTTTCTTT	CAIKMNTEAFF
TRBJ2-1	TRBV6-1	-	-	TGTGCCCCTCGGACAGGGAGGGATGAGCAGTTCTTC	CAPRTGRDEQFF
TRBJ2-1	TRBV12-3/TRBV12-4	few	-	TGTGCCAGCACCCCCCGAGGCTCCTACAATGAGCAGTTCTTC	CASTPRGSYNEQFF
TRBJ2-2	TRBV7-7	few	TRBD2	TGTGCTAGCAGCTTAACGGGACTAGCCAACACCGGGGAGCTGTTTTTT	CASSLTGLANTGELFF
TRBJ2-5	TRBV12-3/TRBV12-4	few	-	TGTGCCAGCAGACGGGACAACGAAGAGACCCAGTACTTC	CASRRDNEETQYF
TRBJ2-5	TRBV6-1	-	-	TGTGCCAGCGGACACCGGGGACAAGAGACCCAGTACTTC	CASGHRGQETQYF
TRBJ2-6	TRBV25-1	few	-	TGTGCCAGCAGTGAAGTGGGGCCTTTCTCTGGGGCCAACGTCCTGACTTTC	CASSEVGPFSGANVLTF
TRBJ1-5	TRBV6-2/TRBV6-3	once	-	TGTGCCAGCTTAGCGCAGCAGAAGAGAGACTTTCAGCCCCAGCATTTT	CASLAQQKRDFQPQHF
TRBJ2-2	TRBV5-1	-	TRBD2	TGCGCCAGCAGCTTGTCGGCCGGGAGGGTCGGGGAGCTGTTTTTT	CASSLSAGRVGELFF
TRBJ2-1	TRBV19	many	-	TGTGCCAGTAGTAATTATGGGAAGACCTCCTTC	CASSNYGKTSF
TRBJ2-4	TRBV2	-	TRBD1	TGTGCCAGCCGTAATTATTTAAGGACAGGGGGGATTCAGTACTTC	CASRNYLRTGGIQYF
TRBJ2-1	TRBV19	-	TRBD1	TGTGCCAGTAGCCAGGGGACAGGGGCTGAGCAGTTCTTC	CASSQGTGAEQFF
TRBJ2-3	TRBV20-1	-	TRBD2	TGCAGTGCTAGAGATCCCCAGCGGGGGGGCTTTGGCACAGATACGCAGTATTTT	CSARDPQRGGFGTDTQYF
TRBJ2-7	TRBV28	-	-	TGTGCCAGCAGTAGGAAGGGGAGTAGTGGCGAGCAGTACTTC	CASSRKGSSGEQYF
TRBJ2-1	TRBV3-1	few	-	TGTGCCAGCAGCCTGGGGCCCGCCTACAATGAGCAGTTCTTC	CASSLGPAYNEQFF
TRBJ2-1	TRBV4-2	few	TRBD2	TGTGCCAGCAGCCAAGATGAAACTAGCGGAAGCTCCTACAATGAGCAGTTCTTC	CASSQDETSGSSYNEQFF
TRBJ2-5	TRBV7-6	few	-	TGTGCCAGCAGCTTAGCCCAGGGAACTGAGACCCAGTACTTC	CASSLAQGTETQYF
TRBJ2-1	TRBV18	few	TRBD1	TGTGCCAGCTCACCATCTCGGACAGGGGGTATGGGCTCCTACAATGAGCAGTTCTTC	CASSPSRTGGMGSYNEQFF
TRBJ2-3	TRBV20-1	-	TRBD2	TGCAGTGCTAGAACTCGCCCCACAGGACTAGCGGGAAGAGATACGCAGTATTTT	CSARTRPTGLAGRDTQYF
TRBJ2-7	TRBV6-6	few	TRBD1	TGTGCCAGCAGTTACAGACAGGGCTACGAGCAGTACTTC	CASSYRQGYEQYF
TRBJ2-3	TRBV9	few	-	TGTGCCAGCAGCGGACAAAGTGGGACTCCGGGGAAAACAGATACGCAGTATTTT	CASSGQSGTPGKTDTQYF
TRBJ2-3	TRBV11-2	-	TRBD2	TGTGCCAGCAGCTTAGATTTGTTCGGTCTGGGCGGGGGTAGCACAGATACGCAGTATTTT	CASSLDLFGLGGGSTDTQYF